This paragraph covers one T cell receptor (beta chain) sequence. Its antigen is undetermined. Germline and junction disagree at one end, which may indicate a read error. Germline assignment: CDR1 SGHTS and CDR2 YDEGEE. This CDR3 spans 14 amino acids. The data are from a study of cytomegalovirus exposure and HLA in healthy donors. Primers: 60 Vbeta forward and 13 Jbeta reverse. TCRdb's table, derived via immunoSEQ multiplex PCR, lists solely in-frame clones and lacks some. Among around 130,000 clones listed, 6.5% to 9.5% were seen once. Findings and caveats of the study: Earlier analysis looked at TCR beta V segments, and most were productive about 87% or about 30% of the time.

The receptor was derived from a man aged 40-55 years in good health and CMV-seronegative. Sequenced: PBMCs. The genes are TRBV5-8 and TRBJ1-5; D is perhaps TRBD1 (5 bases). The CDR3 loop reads CDSSQNQGYQPQHF. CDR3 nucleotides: TGTGACAGCAGCCAAAATCAGGGATATCAGCCCCAGCATTTT.